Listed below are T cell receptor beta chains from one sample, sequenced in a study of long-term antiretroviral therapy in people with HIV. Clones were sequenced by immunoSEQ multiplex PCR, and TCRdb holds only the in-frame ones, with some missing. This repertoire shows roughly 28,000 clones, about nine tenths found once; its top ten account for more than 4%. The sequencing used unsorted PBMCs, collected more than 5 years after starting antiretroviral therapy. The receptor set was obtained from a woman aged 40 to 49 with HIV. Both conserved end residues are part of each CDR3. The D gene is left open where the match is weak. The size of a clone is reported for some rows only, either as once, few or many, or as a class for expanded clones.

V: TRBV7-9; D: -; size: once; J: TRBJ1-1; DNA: TGTGCCAGCAGCCAGACAACTGAAGCTTTCTTT; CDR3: CASSQTTEAFF
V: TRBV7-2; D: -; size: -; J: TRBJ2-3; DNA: TGTGCCAGCAGCTTAGGTGGGACTAGCACAGATACGCAGTATTTT; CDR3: CASSLGGTSTDTQYF
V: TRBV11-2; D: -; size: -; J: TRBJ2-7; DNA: TGTGCCAGCTGGGACTTCTCACCTCGGGGGTACGAGCAGTACTTC; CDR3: CASWDFSPRGYEQYF
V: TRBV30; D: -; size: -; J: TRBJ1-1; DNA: TGTGCCTGGAGTGTAAGTGGGCGCGAGACTGAAGCTTTCTTT; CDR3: CAWSVSGRETEAFF
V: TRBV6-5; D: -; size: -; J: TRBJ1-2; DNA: TGTGCCAGCAGGCCTCCCTCCGGAGGGAACTATGGCTACACCTTC; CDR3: CASRPPSGGNYGYTF
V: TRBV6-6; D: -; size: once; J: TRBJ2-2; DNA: TGTGCCAGCAGTTGGGGGGCCGGGGAGCTGTTTTTT; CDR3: CASSWGAGELFF
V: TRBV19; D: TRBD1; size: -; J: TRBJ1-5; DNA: TGTGCCAGTAGTTCGTCAGGGGGGGATTATAGCAATCAGCCCCAGCATTTT; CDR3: CASSSSGGDYSNQPQHF
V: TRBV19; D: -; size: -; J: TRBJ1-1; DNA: TGTGCCAGTAGTATTTACATAAACACTGAAGCTTTCTTT; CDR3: CASSIYINTEAFF
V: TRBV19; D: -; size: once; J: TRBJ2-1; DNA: TGTGCCAGTAGTATCTTAGCCCACAATGAGCAGTTCTTC; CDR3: CASSILAHNEQFF
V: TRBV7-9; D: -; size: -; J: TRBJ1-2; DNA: TGTGCCAGCAGCTTAGCGCTTGAGGCGGGGTTTGAGGGCTATGGCTACACCTTC; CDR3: CASSLALEAGFEGYGYTF
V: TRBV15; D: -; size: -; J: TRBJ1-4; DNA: TGTGCCACCAGCAGAGATCGGGCAGCGGTTCGCGAAAAACTGTTTTTT; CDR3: CATSRDRAAVREKLFF
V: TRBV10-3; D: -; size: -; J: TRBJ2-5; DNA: TGTGCCATCAGTGAGGGGGGGTCGGGGGAGACCCAGTACTTC; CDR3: CAISEGGSGETQYF
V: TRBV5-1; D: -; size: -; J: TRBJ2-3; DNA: TGCGCCAGCAGCTTTTGGGGGCGGGATACGCAGTATTTT; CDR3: CASSFWGRDTQYF
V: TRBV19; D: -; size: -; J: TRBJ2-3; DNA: TGTGCCAGTAGTATTGGCGGGGTAACCACAGATACGCAGTATTTT; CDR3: CASSIGGVTTDTQYF
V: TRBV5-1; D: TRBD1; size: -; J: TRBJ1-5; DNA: TGCGCCAGCAGCTTGGGGGACAGGGAGGGTCAGCCCCAGCATTTT; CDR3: CASSLGDREGQPQHF
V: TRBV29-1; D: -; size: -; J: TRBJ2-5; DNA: TGCAGCGTTGACAGGAGCCAAGAGACCCAGTACTTC; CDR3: CSVDRSQETQYF
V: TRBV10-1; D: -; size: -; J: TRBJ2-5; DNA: TGCGCCAGCAGTGAGGCTAATACAGGGTTGGGGGAGACCCAGTACTTC; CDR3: CASSEANTGLGETQYF
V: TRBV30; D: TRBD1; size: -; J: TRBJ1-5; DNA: TGTGCCTGGAGTGTACGACAGGGGTATCAGCCCCAGCATTTT; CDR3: CAWSVRQGYQPQHF
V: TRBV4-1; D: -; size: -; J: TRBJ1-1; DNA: TGCGCCAGCAGCCAATTCGCGTCAGCGAACACTGAAGCTTTCTTT; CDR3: CASSQFASANTEAFF
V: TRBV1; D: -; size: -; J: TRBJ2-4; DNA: TGCACCAGCAGCCAAGGGGGGACGATAAAACCTTTCTCGGCCAAAAACATTCAGTACTTC; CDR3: CTSSQGGTIKPFSAKNIQYF
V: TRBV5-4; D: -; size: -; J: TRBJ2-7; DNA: TGTGCCAGCAGCTTGGCGTTGCGCGGCGAGCAGTACTTC; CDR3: CASSLALRGEQYF
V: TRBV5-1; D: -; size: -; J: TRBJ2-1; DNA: TGCGCCAGCAGCTTGGCTGGGGGTTCGTTCAATGAGCAGTTCTTC; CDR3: CASSLAGGSFNEQFF
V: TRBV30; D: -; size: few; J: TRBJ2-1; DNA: TGTGCCTGCGGCACTTGGACGGAGCAGTTCTTC; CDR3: CACGTWTEQFF
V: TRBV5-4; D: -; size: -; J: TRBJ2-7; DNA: TGTGCCAGCAGCCTATCCGGGACTCCGGGGCAGTACTTC; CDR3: CASSLSGTPGQYF
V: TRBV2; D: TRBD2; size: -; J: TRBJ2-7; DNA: TGTGCCAGCAGTGAAACGGCGGGAGGTCTATACGAGCAGTACTTC; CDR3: CASSETAGGLYEQYF
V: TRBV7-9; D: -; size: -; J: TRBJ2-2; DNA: TGTGCCAGCAGCAACGCCGGGGAGCTGTTTTTT; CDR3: CASSNAGELFF
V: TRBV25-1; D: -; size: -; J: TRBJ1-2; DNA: TGTGCCAGCAGTAACAGGATTAGCGATGGCTACACCTTC; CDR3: CASSNRISDGYTF
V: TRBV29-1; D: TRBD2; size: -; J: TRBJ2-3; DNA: TGCAGCGTTGTGTTAGCGGGACAACAGACAGATACGCAGTATTTT; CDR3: CSVVLAGQQTDTQYF
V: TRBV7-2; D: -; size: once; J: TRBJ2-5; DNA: TGTGCCAGCAGCCCCAGAACACAAGAGACCCAGTACTTC; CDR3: CASSPRTQETQYF
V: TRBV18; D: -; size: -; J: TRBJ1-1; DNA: TGTGCCAGCTCAACAGACAGGAACACTGAAGCTTTCTTT; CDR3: CASSTDRNTEAFF
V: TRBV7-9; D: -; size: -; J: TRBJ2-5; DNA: TGTGCCAGCCAGCAGGGCGAGACCCAGTACTTC; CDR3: CASQQGETQYF
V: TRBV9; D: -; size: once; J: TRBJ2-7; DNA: TGTGCCAGCAGCGAGGGGGGCGGGGGAATCTACGAGCAGTACTTC; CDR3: CASSEGGGGIYEQYF
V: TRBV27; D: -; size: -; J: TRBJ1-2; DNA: TGTGCCACCTTCAGCCTTTCGGGGTATGGCTACACCTTC; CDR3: CATFSLSGYGYTF
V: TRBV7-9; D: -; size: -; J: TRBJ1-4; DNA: TGTGCCAGCAGCTTAGCCCTAACTCAGGGAGAAAAACTGTTTTTT; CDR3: CASSLALTQGEKLFF
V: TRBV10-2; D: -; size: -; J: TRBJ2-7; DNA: TGCGCCAGCAAGTCCGGATCGGGAGTATTTCGGGGGAGCTCCTACGAGCAGTACTTC; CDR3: CASKSGSGVFRGSSYEQYF
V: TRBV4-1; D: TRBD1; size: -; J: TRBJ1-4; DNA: TGCGCCAGCAGCCAGGGACAGGGCACTGAAAAACTGTTTTTT; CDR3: CASSQGQGTEKLFF
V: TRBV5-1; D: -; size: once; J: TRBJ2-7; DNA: TGCGCCAGCAGCCCCGGGACGGGAACCTACGAGCAGTACTTC; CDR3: CASSPGTGTYEQYF
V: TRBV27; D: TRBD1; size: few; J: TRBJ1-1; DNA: TGTGCCAGCGCCAGGGGGTCTGGGACTGAAGCTTTCTTT; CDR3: CASARGSGTEAFF
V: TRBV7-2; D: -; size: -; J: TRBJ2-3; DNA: TGTGCCAGCAGCTTGGACCCTAACACAGATACGCAGTATTTT; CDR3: CASSLDPNTDTQYF
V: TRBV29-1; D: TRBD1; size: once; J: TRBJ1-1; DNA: TGCAGCGGGGCCGGGACAGGGGGGGGGAACACTGAAGCTTTCTTT; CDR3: CSGAGTGGGNTEAFF
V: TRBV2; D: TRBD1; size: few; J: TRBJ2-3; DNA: TGTGCCAGCAGGGACCTGGACAGGGCTCTAAACTTT; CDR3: CASRDLDRALNF
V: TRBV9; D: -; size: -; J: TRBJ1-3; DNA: TGTGCCAGCAGCGTTTTTGAGGGCTCTGGAAACACCATATATTTT; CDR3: CASSVFEGSGNTIYF
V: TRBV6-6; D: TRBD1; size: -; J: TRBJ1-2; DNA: TGTGCCAGCAGTCTGACAGGGCTCTATGGCTACACCTTC; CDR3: CASSLTGLYGYTF
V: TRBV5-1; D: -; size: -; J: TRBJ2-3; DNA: TGCGCCAGCAGCTCCACTATTTCGGGGCCAGATACGCAGTATTTT; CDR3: CASSSTISGPDTQYF
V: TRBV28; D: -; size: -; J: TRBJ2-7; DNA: TGTGCCAGCAGTCCCACCACCTACTACGAGCAGTACTTC; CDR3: CASSPTTYYEQYF
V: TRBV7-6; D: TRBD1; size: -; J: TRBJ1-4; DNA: TGTGCCAGCAGCGCGGTAGACAGGGGTGCTAATGAAAAACTGTTTTTT; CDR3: CASSAVDRGANEKLFF
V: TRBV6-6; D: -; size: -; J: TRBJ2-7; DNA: TGTGCCAGCAGTTACGGGGGTAGTTGGACAAGCTACGAGCAGTACTTC; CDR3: CASSYGGSWTSYEQYF
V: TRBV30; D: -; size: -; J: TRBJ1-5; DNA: TGTGCCTTGAAGATGTACCAGGATCAGCCCCAGCATTTT; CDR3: CALKMYQDQPQHF
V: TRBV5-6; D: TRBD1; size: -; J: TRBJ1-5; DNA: TGTGCCAGCAGCTTTGGGACAGGGGAAGAAACTCAGCCCCAGCATTTT; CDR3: CASSFGTGEETQPQHF
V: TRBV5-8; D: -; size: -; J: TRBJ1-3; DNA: TGTGCCAGCAGCTTGGACCCCAAAAACACCATATATTTT; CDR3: CASSLDPKNTIYF
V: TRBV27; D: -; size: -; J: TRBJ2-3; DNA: TGTGCCAGCAGTGGGGCGTGGGGCACAGATACGCAGTATTTT; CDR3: CASSGAWGTDTQYF
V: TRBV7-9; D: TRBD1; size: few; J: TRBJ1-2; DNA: TGTGCAAACGACAGGGAGGGACTATCTGGCTACACCTTC; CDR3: CANDREGLSGYTF
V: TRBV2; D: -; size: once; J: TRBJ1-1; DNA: TGTGCCAGCAAAGAGAACACTGAAGCTTTCTTT; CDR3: CASKENTEAFF